The T cell receptor beta chain under discussion was sequenced for a study of graft-versus-host responses after intestinal transplantation. For the study at large: Recipients uniformly received anti-thymocyte globulin induction, followed by tacrolimus and steroids for three to four years. Study-wide findings and caveats: Investigators detected GvH clones in recipient marrow, with some emerging earlier in ileum or blood.

Repertoires were generated with immunoSEQ multiplex PCR, while TCRdb's copy carries only in-frame clones and drops some. This sample yields tens of thousands of clones, of which approximately 89% are seen a single time; 2.7% belongs to the top ten. Comments on this clone: Its cognate antigen is unknown.

Looked up from germline, CDR1 is MDHEN and CDR2 is SYDVKM. V was pared by 10 bases and J by 5 bases, with 23 bases between. This CDR3 has 15 residues. This receptor was identified in a human patient who received an intestinal transplant, so some T cells may come from the graft donor. The chain has TRBV28 and TRBJ2-5, with D tentatively TRBD1 (6 bases). The sample consisted of PBMCs, taken around 120 days after intestinal transplantation. The CDR3 sequence is CATTPPWGLGETQYF. The CDR3 DNA is TGTGCCACGACCCCTCCCTGGGGGCTCGGGGAGACCCAGTACTTC.